This TCR beta chain was found in a study of T cell responses to AZD1222 COVID-19 vaccine. A remark on this clone: Its antigen remains unidentified.

Findings of the study overall: It was only a handful of AZD1222 recipients who were seropositive at baseline. Clonal diversity was possibly underestimated, and the donors were mostly white British, with more females. Repertoire samples came only from after the peak T cell response.

The CDR3 totals 14 residues. Trimming removed 6 bases from V and 4 bases from J; junction bases left unmatched: 5. Germline assignment: CDR1 MNHEY and CDR2 SVGAGI. Method: immunoSEQ multiplex PCR; TCRdb's copy keeps in-frame clones and lacks some. The sample includes under 120,000 clones, about 92% seen only once; the top ten take 0.95% to 1.5%. The chain has TRBV6-5 and TRBJ2-7; 11 bases agree with TRBD2. The receptor was isolated from an adult in good health. Material: peripheral blood, obtained on day 0 of AZD1222 vaccination. The CDR3 loop is CASRRLAGQYEQYF. The CDR3 bases are TGTGCCAGCAGACGACTAGCGGGACAATACGAGCAGTACTTC.